Listed here are 26 T cell receptor beta chains from one sample, sequenced in a study of Graves' ophthalmopathy and Graves' hyperthyroidism. RNA transcripts were the source from which TCR beta CDR3 regions were amplified. RT-PCR in the first round used HTBI primers; a second-round multiplex PCR followed. TCRdb re-called the multiplex PCR reads with MiXCR, one entry per CDR3 protein. This table has hundreds of thousands of distinct CDR3 sequences, about 41% appearing once. The sequenced sample consisted of peripheral blood. The receptor set was obtained from an adult man with Graves' ophthalmopathy.

This chain joins TRBV10-3 and TRBJ2-6; D may be TRBD2 (6 bases). Trimming cost V 8 bases and J 0 bases, with 14 bases left between them. Germline CDR1 is ENHRY and CDR2 is SYGVKD. This CDR3 is built from 16 residues. CDR3 sequence reads: CAICGTAPSGANVLTF. The CDR3 coding sequence is TGTGCCATCTGCGGGACGGCCCCCTCTGGGGCCAACGTCCTGACTTTC.

Comment on this clonotype: A much larger clone is a single base away; this may be a read error. The chain links TRBV19 to TRBJ1-4; no clear D gene. There are 16 residues in the CDR3. CDR1 and CDR2 from the germline V gene are LNHDA and SQIVND (reference sequence). The CDR3 DNA is TGTGCCAGTAGTATTGTCGGACTTAACAGAGGAGAAAAACTGGTTTTT. Its protein product is CASSIVGLNRGEKLVF.

The rearrangement joins TRBV7-8 to TRBJ2-2; no reliable D call. Trimming removed 5 bases from V and 3 bases from J, with 13 bases in between. The CDR3 totals 15 residues. CDR1 SGHVS and CDR2 FQNEAQ come from the germline V gene. CDR3 residues: CASSQVHADTGELFF. The CDR3 DNA is TGTGCCAGCAGCCAAGTTCACGCGGACACCGGGGAGCTGTTTTTT.

The rearrangement links TRBV29-1 to TRBJ2-2, with 7 bases that match TRBD1. The germline CDR1 and CDR2 sequences are SQVTM and ANQGSEA. The V and J ends lost 7 bases and 8 bases, in that order; junction bases with no gene match: 10. The CDR3 sequence is 13 residues long. CDR3 nucleotides: TGCAGCGCCACAACAGGGGAAAGGGGGGAGCTGTTTTTT. Its protein product is CSATTGERGELFF.

The J gene is TRBJ1-5, the V gene TRBV29-1, with a tentative D call TRBD1 (5 bases). Germline loops: CDR1 SQVTM, CDR2 ANQGSEA. There are 15 residues in the CDR3. Trimming removed 1 base at V and 4 bases at J, with 14 bases between. In DNA, the CDR3 is TGCAGCGTTGAAGTACTCCGGGGACGGAATCAGCCCCAGCATTTT. Translated: CSVEVLRGRNQPQHF.

This clonotype was seen many times. This chain joins TRBV7-2 and TRBJ1-2; 10 nucleotides align to TRBD1. Germline V lookup: CDR1 SGHTA, CDR2 FQGNSA. The CDR3 extends over 15 amino acids. V gave up 4 bases and J gave up 4 bases; unmatched junction bases: 6. CDR3 coding DNA: TGTGCCAGCAGCTCCCAGGGACAGGGGATCTATGGCTACACCTTC. This translates into CASSSQGQGIYGYTF.

The V and J genes are TRBV29-1 and TRBJ2-3; the D gene is possibly TRBD2 (6 bases). V lost 1 base and J 2 bases, leaving 13 bases between the germline ends. CDR1 and CDR2 from the germline V gene are SQVTM and ANQGSEA. The length of the CDR3 is 15 residues. CDR3 protein: CSVEAGGIDTDTQYF. For the CDR3, the DNA is TGCAGCGTTGAAGCTGGGGGGATCGACACAGATACGCAGTATTTT.

This clonotype was seen repeatedly, ten times or more. This chain connects TRBV7-2 to TRBJ1-2; 7 nucleotides align to TRBD1. The V gene end was trimmed by 5 bases and the J gene end by 7 bases; junction bases not matched to a gene: 7. The CDR3 runs to 13 residues. Germline V gene data show CDR1 as SGHTA and CDR2 as FQGNSA. The CDR3 DNA follows: TGTGCCAGCAGCCCGCAGGGGGGGACTGGCTACACCTTC. Translated: CASSPQGGTGYTF.

This clonotype has a count of ten or more. The rearrangement joins TRBV29-1 to TRBJ2-7, with a weak D call TRBD2 (6 bases). Trimming left V 0 bases short and J 5 bases short, with 8 bases between. The germline gives CDR1 SQVTM, CDR2 ANQGSEA. This CDR3 has 12 residues. The CDR3 sequence: CSVEEGGHEQYF. Here the CDR3 DNA reads TGCAGCGTTGAAGAGGGGGGACACGAGCAGTACTTC.

This clonotype has ten or more counts. V is TRBV5-5 and J is TRBJ1-1, with a tentative D call TRBD1 (6 bases). This CDR3 has 14 residues. V was shortened by 0 bases and J by 3 bases, with 9 bases between the two germline ends. Germline CDR1 reads SGHKS; CDR2 reads YYEKEE (reference sequence). Here the CDR3 reads CASSLDRVYTEAFF. DNA for the CDR3: TGTGCCAGCAGCTTGGACAGGGTTTACACTGAAGCTTTCTTT. Using reference TRBV5-5 and TRBJ1-1 for the parts outside the CDR3, the full variable domain is DAGVTQSPTHLIKTRGQQVTLRCSPISGHKSVSWYQQVLGQGPQFIFQYYEKEERGRGNFPDRFSARQFPNYSSELNVNALLLGDSALYLCASSLDRVYTEAFFGQGTRLTVV.

The J gene is TRBJ2-5, the V gene TRBV11-2; 8 bases are shared with TRBD2. J lost 4 bases, V lost 0 bases, and 7 bases had no gene match. This CDR3 has 16 amino acids. Germline CDR1 and CDR2: SGHAT and FQNNGV. The chain's CDR3 is CASSLEGGGRVETQYF. The CDR3 DNA is TGTGCCAGCAGCTTAGAGGGCGGGGGGAGGGTAGAGACCCAGTACTTC.

On this clonotype itself: An end of the junction does not agree with germline; a read error may underlie this. The V and J genes are TRBV5-1 and TRBJ2-7; 9 positions match TRBD1. The germline CDR1 and CDR2 sequences are SGHRS and YFSETQ. CDR3 length equals 16 residues. CDR3 sequence: CASSLGTGVVTGELYF. The CDR3 nucleotides are TGCGCCAGCAGCTTGGGGACAGGGGTCGTTACCGGGGAGCTGTACTTC.

The CDR3 nucleotides are TGTGCCAGCAGTGAAGCTCTCGGGACGTGGAACACTGAAGCTTTCTTT. This codes for CASSEALGTWNTEAFF. The chain employs TRBV7-8 and TRBJ1-1; D is possibly TRBD1 (5 bases). The CDR3 length is 16 residues. Germline CDR1 and CDR2: SGHVS and FQNEAQ. Trimming removed 6 bases at V and 1 base at J, with 18 bases between.

This clonotype occurred many times. The chain has TRBV6-1 and TRBJ1-5; TRBD1 matches 8 bases. The CDR3 runs 15 residues. J lost 7 bases, V lost 7 bases, and 12 bases had no gene match. Germline V lookup: CDR1 MNHNS, CDR2 SASEGT. The CDR3 nucleotides are TGTGCCAGCAACCCCTCGACAGGGGTATGGCAGCCCCAGCATTTT. Translated, it gives CASNPSTGVWQPQHF.

The rearrangement uses TRBV10-3 and TRBJ1-1; 9 bases are a match to TRBD1. V gave up 2 bases and J gave up 4 bases; unmatched junction bases: 5. Germline V CDR1 and CDR2: ENHRY, SYGVKD. The CDR3 is 15 residues long. The CDR3 is CAISEPGQGITEAFF. DNA for the CDR3: TGTGCCATCAGTGAGCCTGGACAGGGGATCACTGAAGCTTTCTTT.

This clonotype turned up a few times. The junction and the germline gene differ at one end; a read error may be behind it. This chain's CDR3 is CASSYRRTGGLGEAFF. The CDR3 coding sequence is TGTGCCAGCAGTTACCGACGGACAGGGGGCTTGGGTGAAGCTTTCTTT. The chain employs TRBV10-3 and TRBJ1-1; 11 nucleotides align to TRBD1. The germline V gene encodes CDR1 ENHRY and CDR2 SYGVKD. The CDR3 sequence is 16 residues long.

In regard to this clonotype: Given a much more abundant clone one base away, this may be a read error. It is likely a read error, because the conserved phenylalanine at the end of the CDR3 is missing. The chain links TRBV24-1 to TRBJ2-2; either TRBD1 or TRBD2 may fit D (5 bases each). The CDR3 is made up of 13 amino acids. Germline-derived CDR1 and CDR2 are KGHDR and SFDVKD. Deletions cut 11 bases from V and 3 bases from J, with 12 bases between. CDR3 region: CAISEGYTGELFS. The CDR3 nucleotides are TGTGCCATCAGCGAGGGGTACACCGGGGAGCTGTTTTCT.

This clonotype was observed at least ten times. The rearrangement joins TRBV7-2 to TRBJ2-5, with 11 bases lining up with TRBD1. In germline, CDR1 is SGHTA, CDR2 FQGNSA. J lost 5 bases, V lost 5 bases, and 7 bases had no gene match. The CDR3 loop spans 15 amino acids. The CDR3 loop reads CASSAGQGARETQYF. CDR3 DNA: TGTGCCAGCAGCGCAGGACAGGGGGCACGGGAGACCCAGTACTTC.

CDR3 region: CSVRAGTLSEQYF. CDR3 DNA sequence: TGCAGCGTCAGAGCCGGGACGCTAAGCGAGCAGTACTTC. The chain combines TRBV29-1 with TRBJ2-7; D may correspond to TRBD1 or TRBD2 (5 bases each). CDR1 is SQVTM and CDR2 is ANQGSEA in the germline V gene. CDR3 size: 13 residues. V was clipped by 6 bases and J by 6 bases, with 18 bases between them.

This clonotype appeared many times. The CDR3 DNA reads TGTGCCAGCAGCGGCGACAGGGGGGCGAACACTGAAGCTTTCTTT. This codes for CASSGDRGANTEAFF. The chain joins TRBV9 to TRBJ1-1; 9 nucleotides align to TRBD1. With V trimmed by 3 bases and J by 1 base, 4 bases remained unmatched. Germline CDR1 SGDLS, CDR2 YYNGEE. The CDR3 totals 15 residues.

This clonotype has ten or more counts. The gene calls are TRBV4-1 and TRBJ2-5, with D perhaps matching TRBD1 or TRBD2 (7 bases each). Germline V lookup: CDR1 MGHRA, CDR2 YSYEKL. V was pared by 6 bases and J by 1 base, with 15 bases between. The CDR3 spans 15 residues. CDR3 nucleotide sequence: TGCGCCAGCAGTGCCAGGGGGGGCGGCCAAGAGACCCAGTACTTC. Translation gives CASSARGGGQETQYF.

This clonotype was recorded only once. The CDR3 here is CASSIEDSSYGYTF. The DNA for the CDR3 is TGTGCCAGCAGTATCGAGGACAGCAGCTATGGCTACACCTTC. This chain links TRBV25-1 with TRBJ1-2, with a possible D match to TRBD1 (6 bases). Looked up from germline, CDR1 is MGHDK and CDR2 is SYGVNS. The V gene lost 5 bases and the J gene lost 4 bases, with 14 bases spanning the gap. The length of the CDR3 is 14 residues.

This chain joins TRBV19 and TRBJ2-3; D may be TRBD1 or TRBD2 (5 bases each). CDR1 and CDR2 (germline): LNHDA, SQIVND (reference sequence). The CDR3 sequence is 14 residues long. With 6 bases removed from V and 2 bases from J, the gap between germline ends came to 12 bases. CDR3 DNA sequence: TGTGCCAGTAGCCACTACGGGACCACAGATACGCAGTATTTT. This sequence encodes CASSHYGTTDTQYF.

In its sample, this clonotype was seen many times. The chain employs TRBV6-6 and TRBJ2-5; D is uncertain. Looked up from germline, CDR1 is MNHNY and CDR2 is SVGAGI (reference sequence). This CDR3 has 13 residues. V was trimmed by 7 bases and J by 2 bases, leaving 11 bases between them. The CDR3 region is CASISDVQETQYF. CDR3 DNA: TGTGCCAGCATCTCAGACGTACAAGAGACCCAGTACTTC.

This chain connects TRBV7-9 to TRBJ2-5; 8 nucleotides match TRBD1. Trimming cost V 6 bases and J 2 bases; bases outside gene matches: 11. This CDR3 has 16 residues. Germline CDR1 is SEHNR and CDR2 is FQNEAQ (reference sequence). The CDR3 sequence is CASRAVRQGMQETQYF. CDR3 bases: TGTGCCAGCAGAGCCGTAAGACAGGGGATGCAAGAGACCCAGTACTTC.

In its sample, this clonotype was seen once. A read error may account for a junction end that differs from germline. This chain links TRBV25-1 with TRBJ1-1; D is unclear. This CDR3 spans 13 amino acids. Germline CDR1 is MGHDK and CDR2 is SYGVNS. In DNA form, the CDR3 reads TGTGCCAGCAGACCCAGCGGCTACACTGAAGCTTCCTTT. Amino acids: CASRPSGYTEASF.